The T cell receptor beta chain under discussion was sequenced for a study of radiotherapy plus CTLA-4 blockade in lung cancer. Patients with chemo-refractory metastatic non-small-cell lung cancer received focal radiation plus CTLA-4 blockade with ipilimumab. Whole-study results and caveats: Subsequent to radiotherapy plus ipilimumab, tumor-derived TCR clones underwent expansion in blood.

Generated by immunoSEQ multiplex PCR, the TCRdb table keeps only in-frame clones and is missing some. The table lists 50,000 to 65,000 clones, 60% to 80% of them singletons, with 2% to 3% in the top ten. Remarks on this clone: Its antigen is not identified.

This CDR3 contains 15 residues. Trimming removed 0 bases from V and 0 bases from J, with 9 bases in between. Germline V gives CDR1 SGHAT, CDR2 FQNNGV. The chain combines TRBV11-2 with TRBJ2-7; D is ambiguous. This specimen was peripheral blood, taken from a patient treated with radiotherapy plus ipilimumab. The receptor was derived from a human donor with non-small cell lung cancer whose response to radiotherapy plus ipilimumab could not be evaluated. The CDR3 protein is CASSLDWAASYEQYF. The CDR3 DNA reads as TGTGCCAGCAGCTTAGATTGGGCAGCCTCCTACGAGCAGTACTTC.